This T cell receptor (beta chain) emerged from a study of CD8 T cells in ankylosing spondylitis (dated by TCRdb to 2017 to 2019). In terms of the full investigation: To find TCR variants linked to disease, the study profiled T cell receptor beta repertoires in ankylosing spondylitis patients and healthy donors. The full study cohort comprised 20 to 25 ankylosing spondylitis patients and 85 to 120 healthy donors. Peripheral blood was sampled, and synovial fluid was also collected from ankylosing spondylitis patients. Results the study describes overall, beyond this receptor: The disease-linked clones were reported to be significantly enriched in matched synovial fluid samples from ankylosing spondylitis patients. The disease-linked clones had a CD8+ phenotype and were found at relatively low frequencies in peripheral blood. A TCR beta motif made up of several highly homologous amino acid variants appeared to be characteristic of blood from ankylosing spondylitis patients. Some of the motif variants had been reported before in the synovial fluid and blood of reactive arthritis patients, a finding that suggests common disease-initiation mechanisms.

Synovial fluid samples were matched to blood samples from the same ankylosing spondylitis patients. This clonotype was detected only a few times. Its antigen is currently not known. No base-level quality is on record; no much larger clone is a single base apart. The germline ends are 12 bases apart after V is trimmed by 0 bases and J by 15 bases. Including cysteine and phenylalanine, the CDR3 has 13 amino acids. Only the CDR3 part of the read is kept: 39 bases, read in frame from the first base. From a lookup of the germline V gene, CDR1 and CDR2 are SGHDN and FVKESK. TCRdb names Illumina HiSeq 2500 as the instrument used. Quantitative 5'-RACE with molecular barcodes was the method used to prepare the TCR beta libraries. In the paper's pipeline: A new computational method, built on a probabilistic model of VDJ rearrangement, was used to identify disease-linked TCR variants. Clones were called with MiXCR by TCRdb after fastp trimmed the public reads at Q25, and only in-frame beta chains were retained. Merged by CDR3 protein, the rows form single entries marked with the most common genes and DNA. These V and J calls are TCRdb output, not the study's own analysis. Present in this sample are more than 30,000 distinct CDR3 sequences, roughly 9.6% of which were seen just once. The leading ten clones occupy 20% to 25% of the sample.

The rearrangement combines TRBV14 with TRBJ2-6; the D gene is not confidently resolved. The TCR originated in a male donor with ankylosing spondylitis. The sample comprised synovial fluid, either unsorted or a sorted T cell fraction (not recorded which). The CDR3 protein sequence reads: CASSQELGWALTF. The nucleotide sequence reads TGTGCCAGCAGCCAAGAACTTGGGTGGGCCCTGACTTTC.